A single sample is the source of the 23 T cell receptor beta chains below, sequenced in a study of follicular helper T cells after annual influenza vaccination. The time point was: 2015-2016 season, 7 days after influenza vaccination. The data were produced by immunoSEQ multiplex PCR, yet TCRdb's version contains in-frame clones alone and is incomplete. The table lists 2,000 or so clones, 75% to 90% of them singletons. This specimen consisted of CXCR5+ CD38- circulating T follicular helper cells from blood, obtained 7 days after influenza vaccination. The subset is: circulating Tfh, non-naive CD4+CXCR5+PD-1+ (ICOS+CD38+ or ICOS-CD38-). These receptors were taken from an adult who received the influenza vaccine.

The rearrangement uses TRBV5-1 and TRBJ2-2; D possibly corresponds to TRBD2 (5 bases). There are 14 residues in the CDR3. The germline CDR1 and CDR2 sequences are SGHRS and YFSETQ. V was pared by 1 base and J by 3 bases, with 7 bases between. DNA for the CDR3: TGCGCCAGCAGCTTGTACGGGGACACCGGGGAGCTGTTTTTT. Translating it yields CASSLYGDTGELFF.

The chain combines TRBV5-1 with TRBJ2-5; the match to TRBD2 covers 7 bases. Germline V gene sequence: CDR1 SGHRS, CDR2 YFSETQ. This CDR3 is 15 amino acids long. The V gene end was trimmed by 5 bases and the J gene end by 2 bases; junction bases not matched to a gene: 9. CDR3 nucleotides: TGCGCCAGCAGGTGGGCCAGCGGGAATCAAGAGACCCAGTACTTC. Its translation is CASRWASGNQETQYF. Combining the CDR3 with reference TRBV5-1 and TRBJ2-5 gives the whole variable domain KAGVTQTPRYLIKTRGQQVTLSCSPISGHRSVSWYQQTPGQGLQFLFEYFSETQRNKGNFPGRFSGRQFSNSRSEMNVSTLELGDSALYLCASRWASGNQETQYFGPGTRLLVL.

V and J are TRBV18 and TRBJ2-7, with no clear D. CDR3 size: 13 residues. CDR1 and CDR2 (germline): KGHSH, LQKENI. Between the trimmed V and J ends, which lost 6 bases and 3 bases, there was a span of 12 bases. The CDR3 bases are TGTGCCAGCTCCCCCCCGGCCGGCTACGAGCAGTACTTC. It is translated as CASSPPAGYEQYF.

The chain combines TRBV7-8 with TRBJ2-5; 8 positions match TRBD2. The V segment lost 0 bases and the J segment 3 bases; nucleotides outside the gene matches: 6. Germline CDR1 SGHVS, CDR2 FQNEAQ. The CDR3 sequence is 16 residues long. The CDR3 DNA sequence: TGTGCCAGCAGCTTAGCGAGGCGGGGGGACAAAGAGACCCAGTACTTC. Amino acid sequence: CASSLARRGDKETQYF.

This clone appeared once. The rearrangement uses TRBV6-1 and TRBJ2-7; D not certain. CDR3 size: 13 residues. The V gene lost 5 bases and the J gene lost 4 bases, with 12 bases spanning the gap. Looked up from germline, CDR1 is MNHNS and CDR2 is SASEGT. CDR3 in amino acids: CASSLDEFYEQYV. The DNA for the CDR3 is TGTGCCAGCAGTTTGGACGAATTTTACGAGCAGTACGTC.

The V gene is TRBV11-2, the J gene TRBJ2-5, with TRBD2 matching 14 bases. Losses at the gene ends were 5 bases for V and 5 bases for J; bases not matched to a gene: 7. Germline V CDR1 and CDR2: SGHAT, FQNNGV. The length of the CDR3 is 16 residues. The CDR3 DNA follows: TGTGCCAGCAGCCAGGGACTAGCGGGAGAAGCGGAGACCCAGTACTTC. It encodes CASSQGLAGEAETQYF.

The V gene is TRBV6-6, the J gene TRBJ1-4; the D gene is possibly TRBD1 (5 bases). V was cut by 4 bases and J by 4 bases, with 16 bases left in between. Germline assignment: CDR1 MNHNY and CDR2 SVGAGI (reference sequence). This CDR3 region has 16 residues. CDR3 sequence (DNA): TGTGCCAGCAGTTCTCTCCCCGGGGCCTTTAATGAAAAACTGTTTTTT. Residues: CASSSLPGAFNEKLFF.

The V and J genes are TRBV7-2 and TRBJ1-1; D is undetermined. CDR1 and CDR2 from the germline V gene are SGHTA and FQGNSA. CDR3 size: 15 residues. Trimming removed 0 bases from V and 1 base from J, with 9 bases in between. This CDR3 is CASSLAPTKNTEAFF. Here the CDR3 DNA reads TGTGCCAGCAGCTTAGCCCCGACCAAGAACACTGAAGCTTTCTTT.

This chain joins TRBV7-9 and TRBJ2-3; D ambiguous. The CDR3 has 15 amino acids. Per germline, CDR1 SEHNR and CDR2 FQNEAQ (reference sequence). Trimming removed 5 bases from V and 1 base from J, with 13 bases in between. This CDR3 is CASSQRGPRTDTQYF. The CDR3 DNA sequence: TGTGCCAGCAGCCAGAGAGGACCACGCACAGATACGCAGTATTTT.

V gene TRBV5-1 combines with J gene TRBJ1-1; tentative D call: TRBD1 (5 bases). The V gene's germline CDR1 is SGHRS and CDR2 YFSETQ. The V gene lost 2 bases and the J gene lost 3 bases, with 11 bases spanning the gap. The CDR3 is made up of 14 amino acids. CDR3 nucleotides: TGCGCCAGCAGCTTCGGGGGGAAAGACACTGAAGCTTTCTTT. Protein product: CASSFGGKDTEAFF.

This chain connects TRBV7-8 to TRBJ1-5; 7 nucleotides agree with TRBD1. Unmatched junction bases numbered 16, after V lost 5 bases and J lost 0 bases. Germline CDR1 reads SGHVS; CDR2 reads FQNEAQ. The CDR3 consists of 19 residues. DNA of the CDR3: TGTGCCAGCAGCCTGTCGGACAGGCAGCGCCTCTATAGCAATCAGCCCCAGCATTTT. The encoded protein is CASSLSDRQRLYSNQPQHF.

There are a few counts of this clone. The rearrangement joins TRBV5-6 to TRBJ2-7; no firm D call. Germline-derived CDR1 and CDR2 are SGHDT and YYEEEE. V dropped 4 bases and J dropped 6 bases, with 17 bases sitting between them. The CDR3 sequence is 14 residues long. CDR3 sequence reads: CASSIWPSMREQYF. In DNA form, the CDR3 reads TGTGCCAGCAGCATTTGGCCCTCCATGCGCGAGCAGTACTTC.

In this sample, this clone turned up once. The chain couples TRBV29-1 to TRBJ2-5, with 8 bases matching TRBD2. The V segment lost 3 bases and the J segment 5 bases; nucleotides outside the gene matches: 11. Germline V gives CDR1 SQVTM, CDR2 ANQGSEA. This CDR3 has 15 amino acids. The CDR3 bases are TGCAGCGTTGAGACTTGGCGGGGGGCTACGGAGACCCAGTACTTC. Encoded protein: CSVETWRGATETQYF.

This clone was picked up one time. The gene calls are TRBV15 and TRBJ2-3; 9 nucleotides agree with TRBD1. Germline V gene data show CDR1 as LNHNV and CDR2 as YYDKDF (reference sequence). The junction had 6 bases not matched to a gene; V was cut back by 1 base and J by 4 bases. The CDR3 is made up of 16 amino acids. CDR3 in amino acids: CATSRVGTGSPDTQYF. For the CDR3, the DNA is TGTGCCACCAGCAGAGTAGGGACAGGGAGCCCAGATACGCAGTATTTT.

The rearrangement links TRBV6-5 to TRBJ1-2; D is undetermined. V dropped 7 bases and J dropped 3 bases, with 18 bases sitting between them. Germline V lookup: CDR1 MNHEY, CDR2 SVGAGI. CDR3 length: 15 residues. CDR3 loop: CASTPAVDDDYGYTF. In DNA form, the CDR3 reads TGTGCCAGCACTCCCGCTGTGGATGACGACTATGGCTACACCTTC.

The gene calls are TRBV4-1 and TRBJ2-1; no firm D call. Per germline, CDR1 MGHRA and CDR2 YSYEKL. This CDR3 is built from 13 residues. V lost 4 bases to trimming and J lost 9 bases, with 13 bases between them. The CDR3: CASSRLDWGEQFF. In DNA, the CDR3 is TGCGCCAGCAGCCGCCTTGACTGGGGTGAGCAGTTCTTC.

The V gene is TRBV7-8, the J gene TRBJ1-5; no firm D call. V lost 3 bases to trimming and J lost 1 base, with 4 bases between them. Germline CDR1 SGHVS, CDR2 FQNEAQ. The length of the CDR3 is 13 residues. The CDR3 loop reads CASSFWSNQPQHF. CDR3 nucleotide sequence: TGTGCCAGCAGCTTTTGGAGCAATCAGCCCCAGCATTTT.

This sequence joins TRBV7-3 and TRBJ2-3; a weak D match, TRBD2 (5 bases). Per germline, CDR1 SGHTA and CDR2 FQGTGA. This CDR3 is 16 amino acids long. The germline V and J ends were trimmed by 5 bases and 1 base, with 16 bases remaining between them. The CDR3 here is CASSNGRASGTDTQYF. CDR3 bases: TGTGCCAGCAGCAATGGGAGAGCCTCGGGCACAGATACGCAGTATTTT.

The chain recombines TRBV18 with TRBJ2-4; 9 nucleotides align to TRBD1. Germline lookup yields CDR1 KGHSH and CDR2 LQKENI. The J segment lost 8 bases and the V segment lost 5 bases, leaving 7 bases of the junction unmatched. This CDR3 has 14 residues. The CDR3, as DNA: TGTGCCAGCTCAACTCGGACAGGGGATGACATTCAGTACTTC. It translates to CASSTRTGDDIQYF.

The CDR3 loop reads CASSEGGSTGELFF. The CDR3 DNA is TGTGCCAGTAGTGAAGGGGGGAGCACCGGGGAGCTGTTTTTT. V is TRBV19 and J is TRBJ2-2; TRBD1 or TRBD2 may be the D gene (6 bases each). Germline CDR1 and CDR2: LNHDA and SQIVND (reference sequence). Trimming left V 5 bases short and J 4 bases short, with 11 bases between. The CDR3 is 14 residues long.

The chain uses TRBV29-1 and TRBJ2-3; 8 bases fit TRBD1. This CDR3 has 17 residues. Per germline, CDR1 SQVTM and CDR2 ANQGSEA. The trim removed 1 base at V and 5 bases at J, leaving 14 bases unmatched. The CDR3 coding sequence is TGCAGCGTTGAAGTTGGGTTAGGGACAGGAGGTCGAGATACGCAGTATTTT. Protein: CSVEVGLGTGGRDTQYF.

The chain employs TRBV27 and TRBJ1-6; 9 bases map to TRBD1. The germline V gene encodes CDR1 MNHEY and CDR2 SMNVEV (reference sequence). The CDR3 is 14 amino acids. With 3 bases clipped from V and 7 bases from J, the junction kept 1 base outside the gene matches. The CDR3 protein is CASSLGTGNSPLHF. CDR3 DNA sequence: TGTGCCAGCAGTTTGGGGACAGGGAATTCACCCCTCCACTTT.

The V gene is TRBV19, the J gene TRBJ1-5; 7 bases are shared with TRBD1. Unmatched junction bases numbered 9, after V lost 4 bases and J lost 3 bases. Per germline, CDR1 LNHDA and CDR2 SQIVND (reference sequence). The CDR3 covers 16 residues. CDR3 residues: CASSRDRVPSNQPQHF. CDR3 bases: TGTGCCAGTAGTAGAGACAGGGTCCCCTCCAATCAGCCCCAGCATTTT. Drawing the rest from reference TRBV19 and TRBJ1-5, the complete variable domain is DGGITQSPKYLFRKEGQNVTLSCEQNLNHDAMYWYRQDPGQGLRLIYYSQIVNDFQKGDIAEGYSVSREKKESFPLTVTSAQKNPTAFYLCASSRDRVPSNQPQHFGDGTRLSIL.